This paragraph covers one T cell receptor (beta chain) sequence. The antigen is unknown. V lost 4 bases to trimming and J lost 6 bases, with 16 bases between them. Germline CDR1 is SGHDT and CDR2 is YYEEEE. The CDR3 has 15 amino acids. The table came from immunoSEQ multiplex PCR; TCRdb's copy has only in-frame clones and leaves some out. The repertoire holds 47,000 or so clones, 65% to 85% seen once, with approximately 10% in the top ten. The record originates from a study of PD-1 blockade in classical Hodgkin lymphoma. The study's findings and limits: Partial responders and progressors had significantly lower baseline TCR diversity. CD8+ TCR diversity did not rise significantly by C4D1, unlike CD4+.

Each of the patients experienced relapse following autologous stem cell transplantation, and their brentuximab vedotin exposure differed. V is TRBV5-6 and J is TRBJ1-4; the D is unclear. The sequences come from peripheral blood mononuclear cells (PBMCs), collected at baseline. This TCR was sampled from a human donor with classical Hodgkin lymphoma. This CDR3 reads CASSTPRIGYEKLFF. The CDR3 nucleotides are TGTGCCAGCAGCACCCCCAGGATTGGGTATGAAAAACTGTTTTTT.